What follows is one T cell receptor beta chain and its context. This clonotype was counted ten times or more. The specificity of this receptor is unknown. There are no base qualities to consult, and no much larger clone falls within one base. The sample's treatment or condition label, in plain terms: live attenuated yellow fever vaccine strain. Two biological replicates of bulk PBMCs were collected at each blood-draw timepoint. PBMCs were isolated from peripheral blood using a standard Ficoll-Paque protocol. TriZol was used to extract RNA from bulk PBMCs, from CD4 and CD8 fractions, and from dextramer-positive and dextramer-negative fractions. These data are taken from a study of T cells after yellow fever vaccination (dated by TCRdb to between 2018 and 2021). Notes on the research overall: Libraries from fractions with low cell numbers were prepared with the SMART-Seq v4 Ultra Low Input RNA kit. Two healthy male donors, one aged 18 to 30 and one aged 30 to 39 years, were included in the cohort. To follow T-cell clones before and after primary and booster YFV17D yellow fever vaccination, bulk TCR alpha and beta repertoires were sequenced over time. Blood was drawn at multiple timepoints before and after primary and secondary immunization, with bulk PBMC replicates and cell subsets isolated. Here is what the overall study found, with its caveats: The secondary T-cell response was weaker than the primary response but faster, peaking on day 5 instead of day 15. Because abundant contaminating clonotypes from the bulk population could be contained in FACS-sorted repertoires, computational filtering was required. A small share of clonotypes was detected in both CD4 and CD8 compartments, with the overlap likely arising from convergent recombination. After the booster, most clones that had expanded after primary vaccination were detected again (nearly 98% of CD4 and more than 85% of CD8), suggesting broad maintenance of memory. Because only a couple of donors were included in the study, the extent to which the findings can be generalized is limited.

The sequencing machine was an Illumina NovaSeq 6000. TCR cDNA was synthesized by 5'RACE template switching, which introduced a universal primer site and unique molecular identifiers. Priming of cDNA synthesis was performed from both the TCR alpha and TCR beta constant segments. Two PCR steps were used to amplify libraries, with sample barcodes and sequencing adapters being added in the second step. Sequencing of libraries was done on Illumina HiSeq 2500 (2x100 bp) or NovaSeq (2x150 bp). On the authors' methods: Demultiplexing of reads and collapsing into UMI consensus sequences were performed with MIGEC, and V(D)J alignment was carried out with MiXCR. Clonotypes responding to the vaccine were identified with edgeR on replicate PBMC samples, with the criteria of FDR below 0.01 and a log2 fold change above 5 up to day 15. Bulk clonotypes were assigned CD4 or CD8 identity according to which sequenced CD4 or CD8 repertoire held them at higher abundance. The raw public reads went through TCRdb reprocessing: fastp at Q25, MiXCR clone calling, in-frame beta chains kept. For every CDR3 protein sequence, its rows merge into one entry that carries the most common genes and DNA. These V and J calls originate from TCRdb's pipeline instead of the authors' own analysis. The sample includes 200,000 to 300,000 distinct CDR3 sequences, with 3.6% observed a single time. Of the sample, under 20% is held by the ten largest clones.

The germline V gene (reference sequence) yields DFQATT for CDR1 and SNEGSKA for CDR2. Trimming at the junction amounts to 5 bases on V and 4 bases on J, and the germline ends lie 11 bases apart. Its CDR3 holds 12 amino acids, cysteine through phenylalanine. Only CDR3 DNA is held: 36 bases, read in frame from base 1. This material consisted of PBMCs, taken 15 days after the yellow fever booster vaccination. The rearranged chain carries TRBV20-1 and TRBJ1-1; the D segment could be TRBD1, given 5 matching bases. The clonotype originates from a man aged 18 to 35 who received the YFV17D yellow fever vaccine. The CDR3 is CSAQGGGTEAFF. The DNA sequence follows: TGCAGTGCTCAGGGCGGGGGCACTGAAGCTTTCTTT.